This T cell receptor beta chain was obtained from a study of blood T cell repertoires in COVID-19. Study-level background: Acute and convalescent COVID-19 specimens originated in the United States, Italy and Spain.

CDR1 is MNHNY and CDR2 is SVGAGI in the germline V gene (reference sequence). Trimming cost V 7 bases and J 4 bases; bases outside gene matches: 12. The CDR3 length is 15 residues. Original processing methods: Estimation of nucleated cell counts relied on the amplification of reference gene primers. Assay: immunoSEQ multiplex PCR; the TCRdb copy retains only in-frame clones and omits some. Clone size and V and J calls were adopted from that table, with D and trimming inferred from the DNA. The sample carries about 60,000 clones, approximately 88% recorded once. The chain has TRBV6-6 and TRBJ1-2; 7 positions agree with TRBD1. The sample taken for sequencing was peripheral blood. The clonotype was recovered from a man between 25 and 39 years old with COVID-19, enrolled during active disease. CDR3 region: CASTPGTAGAYGYTF. The CDR3 nucleotides read TGTGCCAGCACTCCCGGGACAGCCGGGGCCTATGGCTACACCTTC.